This is a list of T cell receptor beta chains from one sample in a study of T-cell reconstitution after alpha-beta-depleted transplantation in children. TCRdb passed the PCR reads through MiXCR, listing each CDR3 protein once. This sample has almost 400,000 distinct CDR3 sequences, with roughly 22% found just once. The specimen was PBMCs from the stem cell graft donor, collected from the stem cell graft. The origin of the receptors is a human donor who donated a stem cell graft to a child with acute myeloid leukemia. Both conserved end residues are part of each CDR3. The order of the fields is D gene, J gene, clone size, V gene, CDR3 DNA, CDR3 protein. D genes are given only for firm matches. The listing skips clone size in some rows; elsewhere it reads once, few, many or a size class.

d_call: TRBD1
j_call: TRBJ2-2
clone_size: few
v_call: TRBV29-1
cdr3_nt: TGCAGCGCCAACAGGGGGCAGGGCGGGGAGCTGTTTTTT
cdr3_aa: CSANRGQGGELFF

d_call: NA
j_call: TRBJ2-7
clone_size: few
v_call: TRBV20-1
cdr3_nt: TGCAGTGCTAGAGATCTCTCGGAGCAGTACTTC
cdr3_aa: CSARDLSEQYF

d_call: NA
j_call: TRBJ2-3
clone_size: few
v_call: TRBV20-1
cdr3_nt: TGCAGTGCCTCTCATCAGGATACGCAGTATTTT
cdr3_aa: CSASHQDTQYF

d_call: NA
j_call: TRBJ2-5
clone_size: NA
v_call: TRBV5-1
cdr3_nt: TGCGCCAGCAGCCAGGACGGGGAGCGCGGGACCCAGTACTTC
cdr3_aa: CASSQDGERGTQYF

d_call: NA
j_call: TRBJ2-7
clone_size: NA
v_call: TRBV20-1
cdr3_nt: TGCAGTGCTAGAAACCGACTCATCCCCGAGCAGTACTTC
cdr3_aa: CSARNRLIPEQYF

d_call: NA
j_call: TRBJ2-1
clone_size: NA
v_call: TRBV27
cdr3_nt: TGTGCCAGCAGTTTGCTCTCCGTGGGGGGCGGGATCTACAATGAGCAGTTCTTC
cdr3_aa: CASSLLSVGGGIYNEQFF

d_call: NA
j_call: TRBJ2-7
clone_size: NA
v_call: TRBV20-1
cdr3_nt: TGCAGTGCTAGACGCCTACGGACGGTAAGCTCCTACGAGCAGTACTTC
cdr3_aa: CSARRLRTVSSYEQYF

d_call: TRBD2
j_call: TRBJ2-2
clone_size: NA
v_call: TRBV24-1
cdr3_nt: TGTGCCACCAGTGACCGAAGCGGGAGGACGAACACCGGGGAGCTGTTTTTT
cdr3_aa: CATSDRSGRTNTGELFF

d_call: NA
j_call: TRBJ2-3
clone_size: NA
v_call: TRBV29-1
cdr3_nt: TGCAGCGTTGCCGGGGGCGCTGGAAAAGTCACAGATACGCAGTATTTT
cdr3_aa: CSVAGGAGKVTDTQYF

d_call: NA
j_call: TRBJ2-1
clone_size: few
v_call: TRBV20-1
cdr3_nt: TGCAGTGCCTTCTACAGGGTCTACAATGAGCAGTTCTTC
cdr3_aa: CSAFYRVYNEQFF

d_call: TRBD2
j_call: TRBJ2-3
clone_size: NA
v_call: TRBV5-1
cdr3_nt: TGCGCCAGCAGCTTGGCGACTAGCGGGACCACAGATACGCAGTATTTT
cdr3_aa: CASSLATSGTTDTQYF

d_call: NA
j_call: TRBJ1-4
clone_size: few
v_call: TRBV29-1
cdr3_nt: TGCAGCGTTGTGAGCGCTGAAAAACTGTTTTTT
cdr3_aa: CSVVSAEKLFF

d_call: TRBD2
j_call: TRBJ2-1
clone_size: NA
v_call: TRBV5-1
cdr3_nt: TGCGCCAGCAGCTTGGAGACTAGCGTTAACAATGAGCAGTTCTTC
cdr3_aa: CASSLETSVNNEQFF

d_call: NA
j_call: TRBJ1-5
clone_size: many
v_call: TRBV7-4
cdr3_nt: TGTGCCAGCAGCTTAGATACGGGAATAGGTGGTCAGCCCCAGCATTTT
cdr3_aa: CASSLDTGIGGQPQHF

d_call: NA
j_call: TRBJ1-1
clone_size: NA
v_call: TRBV12-3/TRBV12-4
cdr3_nt: TGTGCCAGCAGCACCGCCCGGATGGCTGAAGCTTTCTTT
cdr3_aa: CASSTARMAEAFF

d_call: NA
j_call: TRBJ2-7
clone_size: many
v_call: TRBV29-1
cdr3_nt: TGCAGCGTTGAAGAAGGGGCTGGGGAGCAGTACTTC
cdr3_aa: CSVEEGAGEQYF

d_call: NA
j_call: TRBJ1-5
clone_size: many
v_call: TRBV4-1
cdr3_nt: TGCGCCAGCAGCCAAGAGACCGTTGGCAATCAGCCCCAGCATTTT
cdr3_aa: CASSQETVGNQPQHF

d_call: TRBD1
j_call: TRBJ1-5
clone_size: many
v_call: TRBV20-1
cdr3_nt: TGCAGTGCCAACAGGGGGCCTGATCAGCCCCAGCATTTT
cdr3_aa: CSANRGPDQPQHF

d_call: TRBD2
j_call: TRBJ2-1
clone_size: many
v_call: TRBV20-1
cdr3_nt: TGCAGTGCTCTTACTAGCGGGAGGGCCGCGGGGCAGTTCTTC
cdr3_aa: CSALTSGRAAGQFF

d_call: TRBD2
j_call: TRBJ2-1
clone_size: NA
v_call: TRBV11-2
cdr3_nt: TGTGCCAGCAGCTTAAGACTAGCGGGAGTGAGTGAGCAGTTCTTC
cdr3_aa: CASSLRLAGVSEQFF

d_call: NA
j_call: TRBJ2-1
clone_size: NA
v_call: TRBV4-2
cdr3_nt: TGTGCCAGCAGCCAAGATACGGGTAACGACTACAATGAGCAGTTCTTC
cdr3_aa: CASSQDTGNDYNEQFF

d_call: TRBD2
j_call: TRBJ2-7
clone_size: few
v_call: TRBV6-1
cdr3_nt: TGTGCCAGTACGGCCGCGGCGGGAGGCGAGCAGTACTTC
cdr3_aa: CASTAAAGGEQYF

d_call: NA
j_call: TRBJ2-7
clone_size: few
v_call: TRBV4-1
cdr3_nt: TGCGCCAGCAGCCAAGCGGGCGAGCAGTACTTC
cdr3_aa: CASSQAGEQYF

d_call: TRBD1
j_call: TRBJ2-3
clone_size: NA
v_call: TRBV20-1
cdr3_nt: TGCAGTGCTAGAGACCCGGACAGGGGCCGCACAGATACGCAGTATTTT
cdr3_aa: CSARDPDRGRTDTQYF

d_call: NA
j_call: TRBJ2-2
clone_size: NA
v_call: TRBV24-1
cdr3_nt: TGTGCCACCAGGGAAGAGAACACCGGGGAGCTGTTTTTT
cdr3_aa: CATREENTGELFF

d_call: NA
j_call: TRBJ1-4
clone_size: NA
v_call: TRBV28
cdr3_nt: TGTGCCAGCAGTTTGCCCAACATTCCAGGGCGTGAAAAACTGTTTTTT
cdr3_aa: CASSLPNIPGREKLFF

d_call: NA
j_call: TRBJ2-3
clone_size: NA
v_call: TRBV12-3/TRBV12-4
cdr3_nt: TGTGCCAGCAGTTTTCCAGGGACACCCCGGCCCACAGATACGCAGTATTTT
cdr3_aa: CASSFPGTPRPTDTQYF

d_call: NA
j_call: TRBJ2-5
clone_size: few
v_call: TRBV12-3/TRBV12-4
cdr3_nt: TGTGCCAGCAGTTTGTCAGGTGCTGGCAGCGAGACCCAGTACTTC
cdr3_aa: CASSLSGAGSETQYF

d_call: NA
j_call: TRBJ1-1
clone_size: NA
v_call: TRBV7-9
cdr3_nt: TGTGCCAGCAGCTTCTCGGGACATTCGAACACTGAAGCTTTCTTT
cdr3_aa: CASSFSGHSNTEAFF

d_call: NA
j_call: TRBJ1-5
clone_size: few
v_call: TRBV20-1
cdr3_nt: TGCAGTGCTCCGGGACGGGGCAATCAGCCCCAGCATTTT
cdr3_aa: CSAPGRGNQPQHF

d_call: NA
j_call: TRBJ2-1
clone_size: few
v_call: TRBV24-1
cdr3_nt: TGTGCCACCAGTGCCCTGAGGGGCGATGAGCAGTTCTTC
cdr3_aa: CATSALRGDEQFF

d_call: NA
j_call: TRBJ1-1
clone_size: few
v_call: TRBV7-2
cdr3_nt: TGTGCCAGCAGGACCCGGGGGGTCACTGAAGCTTTCTTT
cdr3_aa: CASRTRGVTEAFF

d_call: TRBD2
j_call: TRBJ2-1
clone_size: NA
v_call: TRBV7-2
cdr3_nt: TGTGCCAGCAGCCGCCTAGCGGGTTTTTACAATGAGCAGTTCTTC
cdr3_aa: CASSRLAGFYNEQFF

d_call: NA
j_call: TRBJ2-5
clone_size: few
v_call: TRBV7-2
cdr3_nt: TGTGCCAGCAGCCCTGGCGTTGGTGTAAAGACCCAGTACTTC
cdr3_aa: CASSPGVGVKTQYF

d_call: NA
j_call: TRBJ2-2
clone_size: NA
v_call: TRBV4-1
cdr3_nt: TGCGCCAGCAGCCAGCTTGACTTGTTTCATACCCGGGAGCTGTTTTTT
cdr3_aa: CASSQLDLFHTRELFF

d_call: TRBD2
j_call: TRBJ2-1
clone_size: few
v_call: TRBV27
cdr3_nt: TGTGCCAGCAGAGAAGTCGTCGGCGGGAGGGGACACAATGAGCAGTTCTTC
cdr3_aa: CASREVVGGRGHNEQFF

d_call: NA
j_call: TRBJ2-1
clone_size: NA
v_call: TRBV4-3
cdr3_nt: TGCGCCAGCAGCCAAGATTGGGGGGCTGATGGGGAGCAGTTCTTC
cdr3_aa: CASSQDWGADGEQFF

d_call: NA
j_call: TRBJ2-1
clone_size: NA
v_call: TRBV5-1
cdr3_nt: TGCGCCAGCATCCAATCTAGGGTTGAGCAGTTCTTC
cdr3_aa: CASIQSRVEQFF

d_call: NA
j_call: TRBJ2-1
clone_size: NA
v_call: TRBV20-1
cdr3_nt: TGCAGTGCTCCACAGGGTGGAGGAGTCAATGAGCAGTTCTTC
cdr3_aa: CSAPQGGGVNEQFF

d_call: TRBD1
j_call: TRBJ2-7
clone_size: NA
v_call: TRBV5-1
cdr3_nt: TGCGCCAGCAGTCTTCAGCAGGGGGCCCTCGAGCAGTACTTC
cdr3_aa: CASSLQQGALEQYF

d_call: NA
j_call: TRBJ2-3
clone_size: NA
v_call: TRBV19
cdr3_nt: TGTGCCAGTGGCCTCACAGATACGCAGTATTTT
cdr3_aa: CASGLTDTQYF

d_call: TRBD2
j_call: TRBJ2-1
clone_size: few
v_call: TRBV15
cdr3_nt: TGTGCCACCAGCGAGGGACTAGGGACCCAGTACAATGAGCAGTTCTTC
cdr3_aa: CATSEGLGTQYNEQFF

d_call: NA
j_call: TRBJ2-7
clone_size: few
v_call: TRBV7-9
cdr3_nt: TGTGCCAGCAGCTTAGCGTCGAACTCAGCCTACGAGCAGTACTTC
cdr3_aa: CASSLASNSAYEQYF

d_call: TRBD2
j_call: TRBJ2-3
clone_size: few
v_call: TRBV20-1
cdr3_nt: TGCAGTGCTAGTACAGGAGCGGGAGCATCAATGGATACGCAGTATTTT
cdr3_aa: CSASTGAGASMDTQYF

d_call: NA
j_call: TRBJ1-1
clone_size: NA
v_call: TRBV5-1
cdr3_nt: TGCGCCAGCAGCTTGGCATACGGGGCAGGGGATTTAAACACTGAAACTTTCTTT
cdr3_aa: CASSLAYGAGDLNTETFF

d_call: NA
j_call: TRBJ1-5
clone_size: NA
v_call: TRBV27
cdr3_nt: TGTGCCAGCAGTTTCGGATGGGATCAGCCCCAGCATTTT
cdr3_aa: CASSFGWDQPQHF

d_call: TRBD2
j_call: TRBJ2-3
clone_size: NA
v_call: TRBV15
cdr3_nt: TGTGCCACCAGCAAAAGCGGGGCAGATACGCAGTATTTT
cdr3_aa: CATSKSGADTQYF

d_call: TRBD1
j_call: TRBJ2-3
clone_size: few
v_call: TRBV20-1
cdr3_nt: TGCAGTGCTGGCACCGGGACAGTGATATCAGATACGCAGTATTTT
cdr3_aa: CSAGTGTVISDTQYF

d_call: TRBD2
j_call: TRBJ2-3
clone_size: NA
v_call: TRBV7-8
cdr3_nt: TGTGCCAGCAGCTTTCCGACTAGCGGGAGGGCAGATACGCAGTATTTT
cdr3_aa: CASSFPTSGRADTQYF

d_call: NA
j_call: TRBJ2-7
clone_size: few
v_call: TRBV4-3
cdr3_nt: TGCGCCAGCAGCCAAGGGTTGGGTCTGGTCTCTCGGGAGCAGTACTTC
cdr3_aa: CASSQGLGLVSREQYF

d_call: NA
j_call: TRBJ2-1
clone_size: few
v_call: TRBV7-9
cdr3_nt: TGTGCCAGCAGCCCGCCGCCGGGACTCCTAGAAGATGAGCAGTTCTTC
cdr3_aa: CASSPPPGLLEDEQFF

d_call: TRBD2
j_call: TRBJ2-1
clone_size: NA
v_call: TRBV7-9
cdr3_nt: TGTTCCAGCAGCCCCGGGAGGAGCTCCTACAATGAGCAGTTCTTC
cdr3_aa: CSSSPGRSSYNEQFF

d_call: NA
j_call: TRBJ2-3
clone_size: many
v_call: TRBV6-6
cdr3_nt: TGTGCCAGCGCGCGACAGACAGATACGCAGTATTTT
cdr3_aa: CASARQTDTQYF